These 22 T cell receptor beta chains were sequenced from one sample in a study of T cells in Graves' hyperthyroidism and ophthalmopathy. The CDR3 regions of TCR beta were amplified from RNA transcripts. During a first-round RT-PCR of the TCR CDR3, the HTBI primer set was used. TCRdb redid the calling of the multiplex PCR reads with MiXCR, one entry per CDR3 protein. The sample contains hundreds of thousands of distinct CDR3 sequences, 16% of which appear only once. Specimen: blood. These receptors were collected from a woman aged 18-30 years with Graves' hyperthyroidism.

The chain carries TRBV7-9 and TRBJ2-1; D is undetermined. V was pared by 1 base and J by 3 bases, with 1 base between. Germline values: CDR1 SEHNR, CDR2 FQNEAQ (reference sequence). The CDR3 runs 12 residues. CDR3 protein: CASSLDYNEQFF. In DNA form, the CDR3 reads TGTGCCAGCAGCTTAGACTACAATGAGCAGTTCTTC. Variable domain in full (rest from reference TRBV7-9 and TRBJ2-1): DTGVSQNPRHKITKRGQNVTFRCDPISEHNRLYWYRQTLGQGPEFLTYFQNEAQLEKSRLLSDRFSAERPKGSFSTLEIQRTEQGDSAMYLCASSLDYNEQFFGPGTRLTVL.

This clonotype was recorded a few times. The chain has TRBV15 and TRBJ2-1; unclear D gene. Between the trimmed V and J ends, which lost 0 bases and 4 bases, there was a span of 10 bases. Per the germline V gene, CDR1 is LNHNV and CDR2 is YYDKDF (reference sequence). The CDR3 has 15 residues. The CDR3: CATSRERIPYNEQFF. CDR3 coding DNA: TGTGCCACCAGCAGAGAGAGGATTCCGTACAATGAGCAGTTCTTC.

The CDR3 spells CASSFKAWQGNNSPLHF. CDR3 DNA sequence: TGTGCCAGCAGTTTCAAGGCCTGGCAGGGCAATAATTCACCCCTCCACTTT. The V and J genes are TRBV27 and TRBJ1-6, with D perhaps matching TRBD1 (5 bases). The V gene's germline CDR1 is MNHEY and CDR2 SMNVEV (reference sequence). V gave up 3 bases and J gave up 5 bases, with 17 bases separating them. CDR3 length: 17 residues.

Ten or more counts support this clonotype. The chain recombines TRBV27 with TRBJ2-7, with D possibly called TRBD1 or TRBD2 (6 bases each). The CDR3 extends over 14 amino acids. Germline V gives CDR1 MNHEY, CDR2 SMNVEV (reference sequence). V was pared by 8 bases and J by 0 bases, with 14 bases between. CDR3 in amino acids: CASSLGGLSYEQYF. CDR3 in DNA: TGTGCCAGCTCCCTAGGGGGACTCTCCTACGAGCAGTACTTC.

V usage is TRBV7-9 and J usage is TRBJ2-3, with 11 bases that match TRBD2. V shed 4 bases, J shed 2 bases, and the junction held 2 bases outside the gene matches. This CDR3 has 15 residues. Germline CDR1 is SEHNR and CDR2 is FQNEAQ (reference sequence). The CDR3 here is CASSSGLAATDTQYF. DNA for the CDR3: TGTGCCAGCAGCTCGGGACTAGCGGCCACAGATACGCAGTATTTT. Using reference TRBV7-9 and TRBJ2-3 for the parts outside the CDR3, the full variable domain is DTGVSQNPRHKITKRGQNVTFRCDPISEHNRLYWYRQTLGQGPEFLTYFQNEAQLEKSRLLSDRFSAERPKGSFSTLEIQRTEQGDSAMYLCASSSGLAATDTQYFGPGTRLTVL.

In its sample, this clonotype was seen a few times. The CDR3 DNA sequence: TGTGCCAGCAGCCAAGTTAATGAGGGACCAGCGCAGGGGACCCAGTACTTC. Its translation is CASSQVNEGPAQGTQYF. This chain links TRBV3-1 with TRBJ2-5; D is possibly TRBD1 or TRBD2 (5 bases each). The germline V and J ends were trimmed by 1 base and 7 bases, with 22 bases remaining between them. Germline CDR1 reads LGHDT; CDR2 reads YNNKEL (reference sequence). CDR3 length: 17 residues.

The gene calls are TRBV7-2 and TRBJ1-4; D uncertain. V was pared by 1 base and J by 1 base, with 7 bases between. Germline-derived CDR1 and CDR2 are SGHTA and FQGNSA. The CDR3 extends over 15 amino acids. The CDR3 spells CASSLVQLTNEKLFF. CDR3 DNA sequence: TGTGCCAGCAGCTTAGTCCAGCTAACTAATGAAAAACTGTTTTTT.

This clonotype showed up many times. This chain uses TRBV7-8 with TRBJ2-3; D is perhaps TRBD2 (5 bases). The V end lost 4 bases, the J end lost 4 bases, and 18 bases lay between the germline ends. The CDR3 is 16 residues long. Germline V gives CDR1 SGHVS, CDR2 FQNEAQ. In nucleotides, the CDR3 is TGTGCCAGCAGCTGGAGAGATAGCACCGGGGCAGATACGCAGTATTTT. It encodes CASSWRDSTGADTQYF.

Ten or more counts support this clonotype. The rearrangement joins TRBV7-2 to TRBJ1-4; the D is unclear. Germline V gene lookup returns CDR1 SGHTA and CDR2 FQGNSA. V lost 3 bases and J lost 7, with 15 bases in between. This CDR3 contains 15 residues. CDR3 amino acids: CASSFGPSGGEKLFF. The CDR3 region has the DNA TGTGCCAGCAGCTTCGGCCCGTCCGGAGGTGAAAAACTGTTTTTT.

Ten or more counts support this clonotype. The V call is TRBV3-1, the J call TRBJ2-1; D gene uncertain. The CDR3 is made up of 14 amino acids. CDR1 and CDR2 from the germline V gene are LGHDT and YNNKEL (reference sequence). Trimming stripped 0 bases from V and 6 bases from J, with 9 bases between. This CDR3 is CASSQDLVGNEQFF. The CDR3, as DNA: TGTGCCAGCAGCCAAGACCTAGTGGGCAATGAGCAGTTCTTC.

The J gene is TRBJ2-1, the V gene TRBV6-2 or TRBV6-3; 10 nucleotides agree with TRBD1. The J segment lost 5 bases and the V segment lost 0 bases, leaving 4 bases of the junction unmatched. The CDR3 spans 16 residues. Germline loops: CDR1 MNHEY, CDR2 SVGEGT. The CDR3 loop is CASSYSSGTGDNEQFF. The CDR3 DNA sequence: TGTGCCAGCAGTTACTCGTCCGGGACAGGGGACAATGAGCAGTTCTTC.

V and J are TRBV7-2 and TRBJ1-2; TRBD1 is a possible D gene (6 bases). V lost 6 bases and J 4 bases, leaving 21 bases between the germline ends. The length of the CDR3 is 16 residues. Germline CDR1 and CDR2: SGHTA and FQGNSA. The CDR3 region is CASSYGGGAGVYGYTF. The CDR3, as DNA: TGTGCCAGCAGTTACGGAGGGGGGGCAGGGGTCTATGGCTACACCTTC.

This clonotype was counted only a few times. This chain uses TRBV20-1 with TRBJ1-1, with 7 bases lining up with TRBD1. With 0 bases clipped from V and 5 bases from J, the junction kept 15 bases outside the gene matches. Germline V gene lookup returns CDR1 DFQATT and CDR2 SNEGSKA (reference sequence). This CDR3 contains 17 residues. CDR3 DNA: TGCAGTGCTAGAGATACGCTGGGTAGCAGGGGGGATACTGAAGCTTTCTTT. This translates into CSARDTLGSRGDTEAFF.

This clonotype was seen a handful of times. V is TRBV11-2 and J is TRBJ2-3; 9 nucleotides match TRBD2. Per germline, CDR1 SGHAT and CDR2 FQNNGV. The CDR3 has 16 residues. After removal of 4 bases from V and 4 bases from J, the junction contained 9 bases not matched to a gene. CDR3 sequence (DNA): TGTGCCAGCAGCTATCTTAGCGGGAGCCTGCCAGATACGCAGTATTTT. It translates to CASSYLSGSLPDTQYF.

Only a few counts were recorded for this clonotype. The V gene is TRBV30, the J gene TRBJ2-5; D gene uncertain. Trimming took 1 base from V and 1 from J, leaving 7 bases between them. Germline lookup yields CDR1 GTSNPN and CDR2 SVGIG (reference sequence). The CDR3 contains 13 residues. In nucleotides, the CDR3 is TGTGCCTGGAGTGCGCGGTTCCAAGAGACCCAGTACTTC. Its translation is CAWSARFQETQYF.

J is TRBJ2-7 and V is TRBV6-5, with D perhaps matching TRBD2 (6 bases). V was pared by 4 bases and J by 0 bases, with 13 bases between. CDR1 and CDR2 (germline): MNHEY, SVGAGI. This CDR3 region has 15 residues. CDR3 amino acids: CASSLNPGSSYEQYF. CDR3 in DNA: TGTGCCAGCAGTTTAAATCCCGGGAGCTCCTACGAGCAGTACTTC.

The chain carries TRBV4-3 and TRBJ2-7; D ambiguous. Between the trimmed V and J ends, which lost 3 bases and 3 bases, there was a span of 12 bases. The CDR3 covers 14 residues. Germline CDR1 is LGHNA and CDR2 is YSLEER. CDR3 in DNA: TGCGCCAGCAGCCATGCCCTAGGCGTCTACGAGCAGTACTTC. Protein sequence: CASSHALGVYEQYF.

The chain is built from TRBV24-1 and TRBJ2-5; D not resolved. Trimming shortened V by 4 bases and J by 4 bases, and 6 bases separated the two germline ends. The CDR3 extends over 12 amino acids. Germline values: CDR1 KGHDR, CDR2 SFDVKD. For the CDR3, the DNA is TGTGCCACCAGTGACCCTAGAGAGACCCAGTACTTC. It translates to CATSDPRETQYF.

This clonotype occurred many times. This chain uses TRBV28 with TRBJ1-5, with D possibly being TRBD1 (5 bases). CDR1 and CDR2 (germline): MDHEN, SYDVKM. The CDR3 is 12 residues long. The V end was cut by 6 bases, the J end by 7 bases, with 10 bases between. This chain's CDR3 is CASSAWGQPQHF. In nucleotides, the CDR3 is TGTGCCAGCAGCGCTTGGGGGCAGCCCCAGCATTTT.

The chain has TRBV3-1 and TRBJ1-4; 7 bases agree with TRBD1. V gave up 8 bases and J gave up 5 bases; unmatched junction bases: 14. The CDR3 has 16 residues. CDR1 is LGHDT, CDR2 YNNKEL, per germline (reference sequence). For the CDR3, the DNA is TGTGCCAGCCACCCGGGTGCGGGACAGCGAAATGAAAAACTGTTTTTT. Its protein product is CASHPGAGQRNEKLFF.

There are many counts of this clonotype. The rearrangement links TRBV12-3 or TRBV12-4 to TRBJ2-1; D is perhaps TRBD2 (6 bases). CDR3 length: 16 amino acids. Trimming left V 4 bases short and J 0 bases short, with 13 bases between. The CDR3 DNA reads TGTGCCAGCAGTTGGGTTCTAGCGCCCTCCTACAATGAGCAGTTCTTC. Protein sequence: CASSWVLAPSYNEQFF.

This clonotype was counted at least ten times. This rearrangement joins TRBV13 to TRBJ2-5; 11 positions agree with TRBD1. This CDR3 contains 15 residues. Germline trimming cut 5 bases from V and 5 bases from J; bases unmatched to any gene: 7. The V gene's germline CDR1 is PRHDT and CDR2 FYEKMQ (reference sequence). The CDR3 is CASSIGQGAEETQYF. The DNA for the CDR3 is TGTGCCAGCAGCATCGGACAGGGGGCAGAGGAGACCCAGTACTTC.